The sequence of this T cell receptor beta chain was determined in a study of blood T cell repertoires in COVID-19. Study background: PBMCs, B-cell-depleted T cells, or T cells provided the cDNA or gDNA that made up the material.

The junction had 6 bases not matched to a gene; V was cut back by 6 bases and J by 5 bases. The V gene's germline CDR1 is MNHEY and CDR2 SVGAGI. This CDR3 has 15 residues. Per the original methods: By means of reference gene primer amplification, nucleated cell counts were estimated. TCRdb keeps only in-frame clones here, not all; method: immunoSEQ multiplex PCR. Clone size and the V and J calls come from that table; the DNA yielded D and trimming. Here the sample spans about 340,000 clones, around nine tenths being singletons. The receptor comes from a woman under 30 who had recovered from COVID-19. The sample consisted of peripheral blood. This chain links TRBV6-5 with TRBJ2-1, with 11 bases fitting TRBD2. CDR3 loop: CASRALAGGHNEQFF. The DNA for the CDR3 is TGTGCCAGCAGAGCTCTAGCGGGAGGCCACAATGAGCAGTTCTTC.